The 22 T cell receptor beta chains given below trace back to one sample, sequenced in a study of PD-1 blockade in classical Hodgkin lymphoma. Libraries were prepared by immunoSEQ multiplex PCR; TCRdb keeps only in-frame clonotypes and omits some of them. In the table there are about 94,000 clones, 89% of which are singletons. Brentuximab vedotin exposure varied among the patients, all of whom had relapsed after autologous stem cell transplantation. Sequencing used peripheral blood mononuclear cells (PBMCs), obtained before the second cycle of nivolumab. These receptors all come from a human donor with classical Hodgkin lymphoma.

As to this clone: This CDR3 is also generated by other DNA sequences in the sample. The chain carries TRBV7-9 and TRBJ2-1; no clear D gene. The length of the CDR3 is 12 residues. Trimming took off 1 base at V and 5 bases at J, with 3 bases between the two ends. The germline V gene has CDR1 SEHNR and CDR2 FQNEAQ (reference sequence). This CDR3 is CASSLGHNEQFF. In DNA, the CDR3 is TGTGCCAGCAGCTTAGGCCACAATGAGCAGTTCTTC.

CDR3 region: CASITGGWDYGYTF. The CDR3 DNA is TGTGCCAGCATCACAGGGGGCTGGGACTATGGCTACACCTTC. V and J are TRBV28 and TRBJ1-2; 9 bases fit TRBD1. The germline V gene has CDR1 MDHEN and CDR2 SYDVKM. J was trimmed by 3 bases and V by 7 bases; bases with no gene match: 6. The CDR3 spans 14 residues.

This sequence joins TRBV7-9 and TRBJ2-3; D is uncertain. The CDR3 consists of 13 residues. Germline-derived CDR1 and CDR2 are SEHNR and FQNEAQ (reference sequence). Trimming removed 1 base from V and 4 bases from J, with 6 bases in between. The CDR3 region is CASSLGKPDTQYF. The CDR3 bases are TGTGCCAGCAGCTTAGGAAAGCCAGATACGCAGTATTTT. Filled out from reference TRBV7-9 and TRBJ2-3, the complete variable domain reads DTGVSQNPRHKITKRGQNVTFRCDPISEHNRLYWYRQTLGQGPEFLTYFQNEAQLEKSRLLSDRFSAERPKGSFSTLEIQRTEQGDSAMYLCASSLGKPDTQYFGPGTRLTVL.

The V call is TRBV15, the J call TRBJ2-7, with 13 positions matching TRBD2. The J segment lost 7 bases and the V segment lost 1 base, leaving 4 bases of the junction unmatched. CDR3 size: 15 residues. Germline V gene data show CDR1 as LNHNV and CDR2 as YYDKDF (reference sequence). DNA for the CDR3: TGTGCCACCAGCAGAGGGACTAGCGGGAGAGTTGAGCAGTACTTC. Amino acid sequence: CATSRGTSGRVEQYF.

This rearrangement joins TRBV7-9 to TRBJ2-1, with no clear D. The CDR3 contains 16 residues. Germline V gene data show CDR1 as SEHNR and CDR2 as FQNEAQ (reference sequence). V was cut by 5 bases and J by 0 bases, with 14 bases left in between. CDR3 loop: CASSPRSSYSYNEQFF. CDR3 DNA sequence: TGTGCCAGCAGCCCAAGATCCTCTTACTCCTACAATGAGCAGTTCTTC.

This sequence joins TRBV10-1 and TRBJ1-1, with D perhaps matching TRBD1 (6 bases). V was clipped by 4 bases and J by 5 bases, with 11 bases between them. Germline V gene data show CDR1 as WNHNN and CDR2 as SYGVQD (reference sequence). CDR3 length equals 13 residues. Written as DNA, the CDR3 is TGCGCCAGCAGTGCGGGGGGCAGGACTGAAGCTTTCTTT. It codes for CASSAGGRTEAFF.

The CDR3 nucleotides read TGTGCCAGCTGCAGGACTAGCGGCACAGATACGCAGTATTTT. Translated: CASCRTSGTDTQYF. The V gene is TRBV18, the J gene TRBJ2-3, with 9 nucleotides matching TRBD2. This CDR3 has 14 amino acids. V was clipped by 7 bases and J by 1 base; unmatched bases: 3. Germline lookup yields CDR1 KGHSH and CDR2 LQKENI.

CDR3 bases: TGTGCCTGGAGTGTGCCTGGCGTGCAGTTCTTC. It codes for CAWSVPGVQFF. The chain couples TRBV30 to TRBJ2-1; D is ambiguous. There are 11 residues in the CDR3. V was trimmed by 0 bases and J by 12 bases, leaving 9 bases between them. Germline CDR1 and CDR2: GTSNPN and SVGIG (reference sequence).

The table lists this clone with a count of one. This chain joins TRBV5-1 and TRBJ2-3; TRBD2 aligns across 13 bases. Trimming took 0 bases from V and 1 from J; bases not matched to a gene: 5. This CDR3 has 18 amino acids. Germline V lookup: CDR1 SGHRS, CDR2 YFSETQ. The CDR3 DNA reads TGCGCCAGCAGCTTGGGCCCCGGGACTAGCGGGGGCACAGATACGCAGTATTTT. This encodes CASSLGPGTSGGTDTQYF.

The chain links TRBV6-6 to TRBJ2-7, with D unresolved. Germline V gene sequence: CDR1 MNHNY, CDR2 SVGAGI (reference sequence). V lost 2 bases, J lost 3 bases, and 8 bases lay in between. The CDR3 loop spans 13 amino acids. CDR3 sequence (DNA): TGTGCCAGCAGTTACGCAGAATACTACGAGCAGTACTTC. Amino acid sequence: CASSYAEYYEQYF.

The rearrangement joins TRBV18 to TRBJ2-5; no clear D. V was trimmed by 3 bases and J by 0 bases, leaving 5 bases between them. The germline gives CDR1 KGHSH, CDR2 LQKENI. This CDR3 contains 13 residues. CDR3 region: CASSPRYQETQYF. The CDR3 coding sequence is TGTGCCAGCTCACCCAGATACCAAGAGACCCAGTACTTC.

This clone was counted once. V gene TRBV5-1 combines with J gene TRBJ2-3; D may be TRBD1 (6 bases). Germline loops: CDR1 SGHRS, CDR2 YFSETQ. Trimming removed 5 bases at V and 2 bases at J, with 12 bases between. The CDR3 runs to 14 residues. The CDR3 loop is CASSYGQTTDTQYF. As DNA, the CDR3 is TGCGCCAGCAGTTATGGACAGACCACAGATACGCAGTATTTT.

V is TRBV9 and J is TRBJ2-2; 7 positions match TRBD1. The ends lost 4 bases at V and 1 base at J; junction bases unmatched: 4. The germline CDR1 and CDR2 sequences are SGDLS and YYNGEE. The CDR3 consists of 15 residues. The CDR3 DNA sequence: TGTGCCAGCAGCCAAAGGACAGGGAACACCGGGGAGCTGTTTTTT. It encodes CASSQRTGNTGELFF.

The gene calls are TRBV5-1 and TRBJ2-4, with 8 bases identical to TRBD1. Trimming at V came to 4 bases and at J to 8 bases, leaving 5 bases not matched to a gene. The CDR3 covers 13 residues. The germline CDR1 and CDR2 sequences are SGHRS and YFSETQ. CDR3 DNA: TGCGCCAGCAGCCTGCAGGGGGCAGACATTCAGTACTTC. Its protein product is CASSLQGADIQYF.

This CDR3 is CASSIPDRGTNQPQHF. The CDR3 coding sequence is TGTGCCAGTAGTATCCCGGACAGGGGGACTAATCAGCCCCAGCATTTT. This chain uses TRBV19 with TRBJ1-5, with 10 bases identical to TRBD1. The CDR3 sequence is 16 residues long. Germline V gene data show CDR1 as LNHDA and CDR2 as SQIVND (reference sequence). Trimming at V came to 3 bases and at J to 4 bases, leaving 6 bases not matched to a gene.

J is TRBJ2-4 and V is TRBV2; possibly TRBD1 for D (7 bases). This CDR3 is built from 16 residues. The V and J ends lost 3 bases and 1 base respectively, with 13 bases between them. Germline V gives CDR1 SNHLY, CDR2 FYNNEI. The CDR3 region is CASSDQGGRAKNIQYF. The DNA of the CDR3 is TGTGCCAGCAGTGACCAGGGGGGTCGTGCCAAAAACATTCAGTACTTC. The whole variable domain, filled in from reference TRBV2 and TRBJ2-4, reads EPEVTQTPSHQVTQMGQEVILRCVPISNHLYFYWYRQILGQKVEFLVSFYNNEISEKSEIFDDQFSVERPDGSNFTLKIRSTKLEDSAMYFCASSDQGGRAKNIQYFGAGTRLSVL.

The V gene is TRBV28, the J gene TRBJ2-3; maybe TRBD2 (6 bases). CDR1 and CDR2 from the germline V gene are MDHEN and SYDVKM. The CDR3 consists of 15 residues. The V and J ends lost 8 bases and 3 bases respectively, with 18 bases between them. CDR3 protein: CASEVGAGRTDTQYF. CDR3 nucleotide sequence: TGTGCCAGCGAAGTAGGGGCGGGGAGAACAGATACGCAGTATTTT.

The rearrangement uses TRBV7-9 and TRBJ1-2; D ambiguous. Trimming removed 0 bases at V and 11 bases at J, with 10 bases between. Germline V lookup: CDR1 SEHNR, CDR2 FQNEAQ (reference sequence). The CDR3 is 12 amino acids. The CDR3 DNA follows: TGTGCCAGCAGCTTAGCGGGAATAGGGTACACCTTC. It translates to CASSLAGIGYTF.

V usage is TRBV30 and J usage is TRBJ1-1; no clear D gene. From germline, CDR1 is GTSNPN and CDR2 SVGIG (reference sequence). This CDR3 has 12 amino acids. Trimming removed 4 bases from V and 1 base from J, with 7 bases in between. The CDR3, as DNA: TGTGCCTGGACTGGAGGGAACACTGAAGCTTTCTTT. Residues: CAWTGGNTEAFF.

The rearrangement links TRBV9 to TRBJ1-4, with 7 bases that match TRBD1. This CDR3 spans 15 amino acids. Germline CDR1 is SGDLS and CDR2 is YYNGEE. The trim removed 0 bases at V and 6 bases at J, leaving 5 bases unmatched. CDR3 sequence reads: CASSVESGQYEKLFF. The DNA for the CDR3 is TGTGCCAGCAGCGTAGAGTCGGGACAGTATGAAAAACTGTTTTTT.

The CDR3 loop is CASSLDSAGYSPLHF. The DNA for the CDR3 is TGCGCCAGCAGCTTGGACAGTGCGGGATATTCACCCCTCCACTTT. The rearrangement links TRBV5-1 to TRBJ1-6, with D unresolved. From germline, CDR1 is SGHRS and CDR2 YFSETQ. This CDR3 contains 15 residues. Trimming left V 0 bases short and J 8 bases short, with 12 bases between.

V and J are TRBV16 and TRBJ2-7; maybe TRBD1 (5 bases). Germline V gene data show CDR1 as KGHSY and CDR2 as FQNENV. V lost 3 bases and J 2 bases, leaving 11 bases between the germline ends. The CDR3 length is 14 residues. For the CDR3, the DNA is TGTGCCAGCAGCCACCGACAGAACACCTACGAGCAGTACTTC. Protein sequence: CASSHRQNTYEQYF. Variable domain in full (rest from reference TRBV16 and TRBJ2-7): GEEVAQTPKHLVRGEGQKAKLYCAPIKGHSYVFWYQQVLKNEFKFLISFQNENVFDETGMPKERFSAKCLPNSPCSLEIQATKLEDSAVYFCASSHRQNTYEQYFGPGTRLTVT.